This is a list of T cell receptor beta chains from one sample in a study of identical twins. TCRdb called the 5' RACE reads again in MiXCR, with one record for every CDR3 protein. Here the sample spans about 720,000 distinct CDR3 sequences, about 20% being singletons. This same sample was also part of a study on T cells expressing NK-cell markers.

Sequenced input: PBMCs. The receptors were gathered from a young woman in good health. The CDR3 runs from the conserved cysteine through the conserved F or W. The D gene is left open where the match is weak.

j_call d_call v_call cdr3_aa
TRBJ2-2 - TRBV4-1 CASSLQGFPNTGELFF
TRBJ2-6 - TRBV3-1 CASSQDQGVAGANVLTF
TRBJ2-1 - TRBV13 CASSGGQVTGGLLYNEQFF
TRBJ2-1 TRBD1 TRBV29-1 CSVLGQLSHNEQFF
TRBJ2-7 TRBD1 TRBV20-1 CSARDPFRGSSYEQYF
TRBJ2-1 - TRBV12-5 CASGTGNYNEQFF
TRBJ2-3 - TRBV7-2 CASSSRDLSTDTQYF
TRBJ2-1 TRBD2 TRBV20-1 CSARRGRTSGSYNEQFF
TRBJ2-7 - TRBV5-1 CASSLTAGSYEQYF
TRBJ1-2 - TRBV10-3 CAISETANYGYTF
TRBJ1-2 - TRBV3-1 CASSHHLPFGYTF
TRBJ2-1 TRBD1 TRBV6-1 CASSRDRANNEQFF
TRBJ1-4 - TRBV30 CAWSGVWERGEKLFF
TRBJ2-3 TRBD1 TRBV9 CASSVWTGHTDTQYF
TRBJ2-1 - TRBV7-2 CASSPPFYGEQFF
TRBJ2-2 TRBD1 TRBV9 CASSVTSRGQANTGELFF